The 18 T cell receptor beta chains below were found in one sample sequenced in a study of blood T cell repertoires in COVID-19. The protocol was immunoSEQ multiplex PCR, while the TCRdb copy is restricted to in-frame clones and leaves out a portion. The sample lists about 88,000 clones, 70% to 85% occurring once. The sample comprised peripheral blood. These receptors were collected from a woman aged 55-69 years in a cohort sampled during active or convalescent COVID-19.

CDR3 DNA: TGTGCCAGCAGTCCCATCCGAACAGGAGTTAACTATGGCTACACCTTC. This sequence encodes CASSPIRTGVNYGYTF. This chain links TRBV2 with TRBJ1-2; possibly TRBD1 for D (5 bases). This CDR3 is 16 amino acids long. CDR1 is SNHLY, CDR2 FYNNEI, per germline. Trimming cost V 5 bases and J 1 base, with 17 bases left between them.

This clone turned up a few times. This chain connects TRBV7-9 to TRBJ1-1; D is undetermined. The CDR3 has 14 residues. V shed 2 bases and J shed 0 bases, with 7 bases lying between them. The V gene's germline CDR1 is SEHNR and CDR2 FQNEAQ (reference sequence). The CDR3 DNA sequence: TGTGCCAGCAGCTTAAAGGGAGTGAACACTGAAGCTTTCTTT. It yields the protein CASSLKGVNTEAFF.

This clone has only a few counts. This rearrangement joins TRBV19 to TRBJ2-7; 8 bases align to TRBD1. This CDR3 is built from 12 residues. The germline gives CDR1 LNHDA, CDR2 SQIVND (reference sequence). With 10 bases clipped from V and 2 bases from J, the junction kept 4 bases outside the gene matches. This chain's CDR3 is CAITGGTYEQYF. Written as DNA, the CDR3 is TGTGCCATTACAGGGGGGACCTACGAGCAGTACTTC.

The V gene is TRBV28, the J gene TRBJ2-1, with 7 bases lining up with TRBD1. The CDR3 sequence is 13 residues long. Germline-derived CDR1 and CDR2 are MDHEN and SYDVKM. The V segment lost 6 bases and the J segment 10 bases; nucleotides outside the gene matches: 9. The CDR3 is CASRSRTGDEQFF. The CDR3 DNA sequence: TGTGCCAGCAGATCCCGGACAGGAGACGAGCAGTTCTTC.

This chain connects TRBV7-9 to TRBJ2-5; 7 bases fit TRBD2. Germline-derived CDR1 and CDR2 are SEHNR and FQNEAQ (reference sequence). The length of the CDR3 is 14 residues. J gave up 2 bases and V 4 bases, and 4 bases lay outside the gene matches. CDR3 residues: CASSSGTMQETQYF. The CDR3 bases are TGTGCCAGCAGCTCTGGGACTATGCAAGAGACCCAGTACTTC.

The V gene is TRBV13, the J gene TRBJ2-5; 14 bases are shared with TRBD2. The CDR3 loop spans 19 amino acids. Germline CDR1 is PRHDT and CDR2 is FYEKMQ (reference sequence). The V gene end was trimmed by 5 bases and the J gene end by 2 bases; junction bases not matched to a gene: 13. The CDR3 is CASSTRRLAGGPGQETQYF. CDR3 nucleotides: TGTGCCAGCAGCACCCGACGACTAGCGGGGGGGCCTGGGCAAGAGACCCAGTACTTC.

The V call is TRBV5-1, the J call TRBJ2-3, with 10 bases fitting TRBD1. Per the germline V gene, CDR1 is SGHRS and CDR2 is YFSETQ. This CDR3 spans 16 amino acids. The junction had 3 bases not matched to a gene; V was cut back by 1 base and J by 1 base. For the CDR3, the DNA is TGCGCCAGCAGCTTGCCGACAGGGGGCCGCACAGATACGCAGTATTTT. It specifies CASSLPTGGRTDTQYF. Looking up the rest from reference TRBV5-1 and TRBJ2-3 gives the full variable domain: KAGVTQTPRYLIKTRGQQVTLSCSPISGHRSVSWYQQTPGQGLQFLFEYFSETQRNKGNFPGRFSGRQFSNSRSEMNVSTLELGDSALYLCASSLPTGGRTDTQYFGPGTRLTVL.

Points on this clone: Other DNA sequences in this specimen translate into the identical CDR3. The rearrangement joins TRBV7-3 to TRBJ2-2; 16 bases align to TRBD2. Trimming removed 5 bases from V and 4 bases from J; junction bases left unmatched: 7. Germline CDR1 reads SGHTA; CDR2 reads FQGTGA. There are 18 residues in the CDR3. The DNA of the CDR3 is TGTGCCAGCAGCCCGGGACTAGCGGGGGGGCGGGGCACCGGGGAGCTGTTTTTT. Its protein is CASSPGLAGGRGTGELFF.

CDR3 sequence: CSASQYRGTDTQYF. The CDR3 DNA follows: TGCAGTGCTAGTCAGTACAGGGGGACAGATACGCAGTATTTT. The rearrangement links TRBV20-1 to TRBJ2-3; 8 bases match TRBD1. J was trimmed by 3 bases and V by 3 bases; bases with no gene match: 5. Germline loops: CDR1 DFQATT, CDR2 SNEGSKA (reference sequence). The CDR3 is 14 residues long.

The gene calls are TRBV23-1 and TRBJ1-3, with D unclear. TRBV23-1 is annotated as an ORF whose role is uncertain. The CDR3 has 17 residues. Deletions cut 2 bases from V and 0 bases from J, with 14 bases between. The CDR3 DNA is TGCGCCAGCAGTCAACCTTCTAATAGGAGCTCTGGAAACACCATATATTTT. This sequence encodes CASSQPSNRSSGNTIYF.

This clone was detected only a few times. The rearrangement joins TRBV7-2 to TRBJ2-7; 7 nucleotides agree with TRBD1. The V gene end was trimmed by 5 bases and the J gene end by 6 bases; junction bases not matched to a gene: 4. The CDR3 has 12 residues. Germline V gene data show CDR1 as SGHTA and CDR2 as FQGNSA. The DNA for the CDR3 is TGTGCCAGCAGCGCTGACAGGGTCGAGCAGTACTTC. Protein sequence: CASSADRVEQYF. The full variable domain, its missing parts supplied by reference TRBV7-2 and TRBJ2-7, is GAGVSQSPSNKVTEKGKDVELRCDPISGHTALYWYRQSLGQGLEFLIYFQGNSAPDKSGLPSDRFSAERTGGSVSTLTIQRTQQEDSAVYLCASSADRVEQYFGPGTRLTVT.

The chain recombines TRBV4-1 with TRBJ1-3; 7 bases map to TRBD1. With V trimmed by 4 bases and J by 2 bases, 8 bases remained unmatched. CDR1 and CDR2 from the germline V gene are MGHRA and YSYEKL. This CDR3 has 16 amino acids. The DNA for the CDR3 is TGCGCCAGCAGCCCAGGGGACAGCGTTACTGGAAACACCATATATTTT. Protein: CASSPGDSVTGNTIYF.

The chain links TRBV7-2 to TRBJ1-1, with D unclear. The CDR3 has 14 amino acids. V lost 6 bases and J 8 bases, leaving 19 bases between the germline ends. Germline-derived CDR1 and CDR2 are SGHTA and FQGNSA. CDR3 DNA: TGTGCCAGCAGGAGGGTAATGAACACTGACGAAGCTTTCTTT. Its protein is CASRRVMNTDEAFF.

V is TRBV6-2 or TRBV6-3 and J is TRBJ2-6; 11 bases align to TRBD1. From germline, CDR1 is MNHEY and CDR2 SVGEGT. CDR3 size: 17 residues. Unmatched junction bases numbered 5, after V lost 3 bases and J lost 4 bases. The DNA for the CDR3 is TGTGCCAGCAGTTATCCGGACAGGGGGCCCGGGGCCAACGTCCTGACTTTC. It specifies CASSYPDRGPGANVLTF.

The sample holds many counts of this clone. The chain's CDR3 is CASSLSGYGYTF. CDR3 coding DNA: TGTGCCAGCAGTTTGTCGGGGTATGGCTACACCTTC. The chain recombines TRBV28 with TRBJ1-2; D unresolved. The germline V gene encodes CDR1 MDHEN and CDR2 SYDVKM. Between the trimmed V and J ends, which lost 3 bases and 5 bases, there was a span of 7 bases. This CDR3 is built from 12 residues.

V is TRBV5-1 and J is TRBJ2-1; TRBD2 aligns across 10 bases. V dropped 4 bases and J dropped 1; count of bases not matched to a gene: 5. CDR3 length: 16 residues. Germline lookup yields CDR1 SGHRS and CDR2 YFSETQ. For the CDR3, the DNA is TGCGCCAGCAGCGATCTAGCGGGGGTTTCCTACAATGAGCAGTTCTTC. It yields the protein CASSDLAGVSYNEQFF.

CDR3 DNA sequence: TGTGCCACGGGGACTAGCGGATACAATGAGCAGTTCTTC. This translates into CATGTSGYNEQFF. The V and J genes are TRBV5-4 and TRBJ2-1; 11 nucleotides line up with TRBD2. J was trimmed by 4 bases and V by 9 bases; bases with no gene match: 3. The V gene's germline CDR1 is SGHNT and CDR2 YYREEE (reference sequence). The CDR3 is made up of 13 amino acids. Full variable domain (rest looked up from reference TRBV5-4 and TRBJ2-1): ETGVTQSPTHLIKTRGQQVTLRCSSQSGHNTVSWYQQALGQGPQFIFQYYREEENGRGNFPPRFSGLQFPNYSSELNVNALELDDSALYLCATGTSGYNEQFFGPGTRLTVL.

The chain employs TRBV5-1 and TRBJ2-7, with D tentatively TRBD2 (6 bases). This CDR3 comprises 14 residues. V gave up 3 bases and J gave up 3 bases, with 13 bases separating them. CDR1 and CDR2 (germline): SGHRS, YFSETQ. CDR3 nucleotide sequence: TGCGCCAGCAGCTGGGGGACTGCAGTCTACGAGCAGTACTTC. Its protein is CASSWGTAVYEQYF.